This is a list of T cell receptor beta chains from one sample in a study of shared clonotypes between healthy human individuals. The table came from immunoSEQ multiplex PCR; TCRdb's copy has only in-frame clones and leaves some out. The data contain approximately 740,000 clones, nearly 95% of them singletons. The specimen sequenced was naive CD8+ T cells sorted from blood. These TCRs come from a man in his thirties or forties in good health. Both conserved end residues are trimmed from each CDR3.

CDR3 protein: SVEGLAGNRYEQY
V gene: TRBV29-1

CDR3 protein: ASSPEPGLAGNTIY
V gene: TRBV28

CDR3 protein: ASSQGPYNEQF
V gene: TRBV4-1

CDR3 protein: ASSEGTGTYEQY
V gene: TRBV25-1

CDR3 protein: ASSKSDREGSSGANVLT
V gene: TRBV7-9

CDR3 protein: ASSPGTGFPGDEYEQY
V gene: TRBV5-5

CDR3 protein: ASSLLTSGGPNEQY
V gene: TRBV11-2

CDR3 protein: ASSPLGAGNTIY
V gene: TRBV6-5

CDR3 protein: ASSYRLGYEQY
V gene: TRBV27

CDR3 protein: ASSLSKLGQGDNNEQF
V gene: TRBV7-9

CDR3 protein: ASSESPSYEQY
V gene: TRBV5-1

CDR3 protein: ASSPPVPGEPIKINEQF
V gene: TRBV18

CDR3 protein: ASSQEPTGTGDTEAF
V gene: TRBV4-1

CDR3 protein: ASSLSRGGRRNEQY
V gene: TRBV27

CDR3 protein: ASRQDPGANAGELF
V gene: TRBV4-1

CDR3 protein: ASSPTSGTESYNEQF
V gene: TRBV19

CDR3 protein: ASSFEYNEQF
V gene: TRBV7-2

CDR3 protein: ASSEYEDSYEQY
V gene: TRBV6-4

CDR3 protein: SVAGTSGRGSYNEQF
V gene: TRBV29-1

CDR3 protein: SVESGELF
V gene: TRBV29-1

CDR3 protein: ASSPSGTGMYEQY
V gene: TRBV27

CDR3 protein: ASSPTKGAGTEAF
V gene: TRBV11-2

CDR3 protein: ASSYSVTGFETQY
V gene: TRBV6-5

CDR3 protein: ASSSTGLNTEAF
V gene: TRBV7-9

CDR3 protein: ASTRLAGETQY
V gene: TRBV28

CDR3 protein: ASSSASNYEQY
V gene: TRBV6-5

CDR3 protein: ATSSRRASNEQF
V gene: TRBV15

CDR3 protein: ASSVREGTDTQY
V gene: TRBV9

CDR3 protein: SVAPEGEYGYT
V gene: TRBV29-1

CDR3 protein: ASSTRSGGSTGYT
V gene: TRBV4-1

CDR3 protein: ASSLPGEGNEQY
V gene: TRBV28

CDR3 protein: ASSTWDRSQPQH
V gene: TRBV19

CDR3 protein: ASSLDRTTDTQY
V gene: TRBV28

CDR3 protein: ASSLGEAPNQPQH
V gene: TRBV5-8

CDR3 protein: ASSLMRKHNEQF
V gene: TRBV27

CDR3 protein: ASSPAGYEQY
V gene: TRBV18

CDR3 protein: ASSGTGEYEQY
V gene: TRBV7-9

CDR3 protein: ASSATVSYEQY
V gene: TRBV27

CDR3 protein: ASSPTGYYGYT
V gene: TRBV7-9

CDR3 protein: ASSPPVPSGSYEQY
V gene: TRBV28

CDR3 protein: ASSQSHLDTSYEQY
V gene: TRBV4-1

CDR3 protein: ASSLPGEQY
V gene: TRBV5-5

CDR3 protein: ASSRLVAGTFVTQY
V gene: TRBV28

CDR3 protein: AISETNYEQY
V gene: TRBV10-3

CDR3 protein: ASSLEGDTWF
V gene: TRBV7-2

CDR3 protein: ASSHTGGYGYT
V gene: TRBV6-6

CDR3 protein: ASSVRGQGPTNEQF
V gene: TRBV9